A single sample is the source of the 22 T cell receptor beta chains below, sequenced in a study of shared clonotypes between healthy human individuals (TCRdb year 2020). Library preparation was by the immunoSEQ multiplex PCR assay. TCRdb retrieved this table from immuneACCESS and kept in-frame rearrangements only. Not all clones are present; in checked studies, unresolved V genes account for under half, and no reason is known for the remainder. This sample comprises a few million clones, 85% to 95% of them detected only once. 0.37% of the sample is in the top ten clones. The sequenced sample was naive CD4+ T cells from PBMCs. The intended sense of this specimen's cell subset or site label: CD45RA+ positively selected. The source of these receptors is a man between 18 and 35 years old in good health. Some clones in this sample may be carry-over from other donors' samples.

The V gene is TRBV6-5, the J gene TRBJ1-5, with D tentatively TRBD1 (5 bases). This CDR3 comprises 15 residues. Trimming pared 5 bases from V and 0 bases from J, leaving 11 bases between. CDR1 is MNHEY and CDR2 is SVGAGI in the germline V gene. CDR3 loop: CASSRQRSSNQPQHF. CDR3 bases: TGTGCCAGCAGTCGACAGAGGAGTAGCAATCAGCCCCAGCATTTT.

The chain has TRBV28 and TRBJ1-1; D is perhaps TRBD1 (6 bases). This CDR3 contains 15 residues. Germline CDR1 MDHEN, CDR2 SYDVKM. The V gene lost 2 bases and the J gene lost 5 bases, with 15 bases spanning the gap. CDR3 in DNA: TGTGCCAGCAGTTTAGCCTCAAAAGGGGGGACTGAAGCTTTCTTT. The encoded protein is CASSLASKGGTEAFF. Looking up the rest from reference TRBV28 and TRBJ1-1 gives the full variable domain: DVKVTQSSRYLVKRTGEKVFLECVQDMDHENMFWYRQDPGLGLRLIYFSYDVKMKEKGDIPEGYSVSREKKERFSLILESASTNQTSMYLCASSLASKGGTEAFFGQGTRLTVV.

The CDR3 reads CATSRLGGGNTGELFF. The CDR3 DNA reads TGTGCCACCAGCAGGCTGGGTGGGGGGAACACCGGGGAGCTGTTTTTT. The chain joins TRBV15 to TRBJ2-2; either TRBD1 or TRBD2 may supply D (5 bases each). This CDR3 comprises 16 residues. V was cut by 3 bases and J by 1 base, with 12 bases left in between. Germline V gene lookup returns CDR1 LNHNV and CDR2 YYDKDF (reference sequence).

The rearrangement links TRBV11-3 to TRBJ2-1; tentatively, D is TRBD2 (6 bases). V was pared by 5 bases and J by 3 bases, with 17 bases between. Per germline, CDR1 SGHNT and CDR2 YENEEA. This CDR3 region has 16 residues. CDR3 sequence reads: CASSQSPGEVYNEQFF. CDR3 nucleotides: TGTGCCAGCAGCCAATCCCCGGGAGAAGTCTACAATGAGCAGTTCTTC.

DNA of the CDR3: TGTGCCAGCAGCGACTTCGGGCCTCTGAACACTGAAGCTTTCTTT. Protein sequence: CASSDFGPLNTEAFF. The chain combines TRBV5-6 with TRBJ1-1; no definite D call. The CDR3 totals 15 residues. Trimming took off 4 bases at V and 0 bases at J, with 13 bases between the two ends. Germline assignment: CDR1 SGHDT and CDR2 YYEEEE.

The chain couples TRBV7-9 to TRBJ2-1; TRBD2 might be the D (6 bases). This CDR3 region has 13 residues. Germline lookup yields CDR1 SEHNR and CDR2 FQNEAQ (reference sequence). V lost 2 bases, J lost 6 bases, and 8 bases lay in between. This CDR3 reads CASSLTEGNEQFF. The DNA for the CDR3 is TGTGCCAGCAGCTTAACGGAGGGCAATGAGCAGTTCTTC.

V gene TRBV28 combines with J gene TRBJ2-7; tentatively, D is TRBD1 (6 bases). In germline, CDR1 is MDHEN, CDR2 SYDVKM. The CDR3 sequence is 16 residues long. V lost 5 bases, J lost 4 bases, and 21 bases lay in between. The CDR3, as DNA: TGTGCCAGCAGTCCTTCAGGCAGGGGAGTAGCATACGAGCAGTACTTC. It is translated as CASSPSGRGVAYEQYF.

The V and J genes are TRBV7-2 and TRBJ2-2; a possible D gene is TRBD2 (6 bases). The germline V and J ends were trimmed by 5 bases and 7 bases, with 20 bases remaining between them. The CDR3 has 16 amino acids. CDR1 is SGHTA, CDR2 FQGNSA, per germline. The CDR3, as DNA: TGTGCCAGCAGCCTCACCGCGGGACTTGAGGGCGGGGAGCTGTTTTTT. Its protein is CASSLTAGLEGGELFF. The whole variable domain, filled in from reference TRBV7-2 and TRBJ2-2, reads GAGVSQSPSNKVTEKGKDVELRCDPISGHTALYWYRQSLGQGLEFLIYFQGNSAPDKSGLPSDRFSAERTGGSVSTLTIQRTQQEDSAVYLCASSLTAGLEGGELFFGEGSRLTVL.

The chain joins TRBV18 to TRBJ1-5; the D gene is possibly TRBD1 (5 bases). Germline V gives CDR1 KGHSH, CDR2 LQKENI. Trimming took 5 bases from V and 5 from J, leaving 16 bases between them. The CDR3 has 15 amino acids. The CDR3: CASSSFQGKDQPQHF. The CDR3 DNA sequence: TGTGCCAGCTCATCGTTTCAGGGAAAGGATCAGCCCCAGCATTTT.

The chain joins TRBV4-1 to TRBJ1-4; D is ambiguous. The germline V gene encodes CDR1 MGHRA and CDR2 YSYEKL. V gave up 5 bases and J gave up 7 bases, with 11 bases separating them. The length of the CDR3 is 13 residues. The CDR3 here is CASSGRVTEKLFF. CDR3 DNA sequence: TGCGCCAGCAGCGGCCGGGTTACTGAAAAACTGTTTTTT.

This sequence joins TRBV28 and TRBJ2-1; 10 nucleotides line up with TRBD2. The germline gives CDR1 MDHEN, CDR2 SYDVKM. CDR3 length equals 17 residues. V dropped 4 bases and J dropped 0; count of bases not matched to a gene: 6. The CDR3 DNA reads TGTGCCAGCAGTTCCGCGGGACTAGCGAGCTCCTACAATGAGCAGTTCTTC. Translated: CASSSAGLASSYNEQFF. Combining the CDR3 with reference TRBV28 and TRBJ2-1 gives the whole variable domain DVKVTQSSRYLVKRTGEKVFLECVQDMDHENMFWYRQDPGLGLRLIYFSYDVKMKEKGDIPEGYSVSREKKERFSLILESASTNQTSMYLCASSSAGLASSYNEQFFGPGTRLTVL.

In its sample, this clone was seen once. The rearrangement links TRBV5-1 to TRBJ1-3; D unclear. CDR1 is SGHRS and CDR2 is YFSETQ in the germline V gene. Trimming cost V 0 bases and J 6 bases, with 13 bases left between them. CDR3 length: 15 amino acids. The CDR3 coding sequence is TGCGCCAGCAGCTTGGATGTCGGTGTCGCAAACACCATATATTTT. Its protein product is CASSLDVGVANTIYF.

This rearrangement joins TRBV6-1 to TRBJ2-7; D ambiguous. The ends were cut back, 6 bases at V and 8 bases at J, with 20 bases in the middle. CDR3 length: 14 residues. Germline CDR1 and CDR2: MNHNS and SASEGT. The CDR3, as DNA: TGTGCCAGCAGCCTTTCCGGGTTACGAGACAAGCAGTACTTC. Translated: CASSLSGLRDKQYF.

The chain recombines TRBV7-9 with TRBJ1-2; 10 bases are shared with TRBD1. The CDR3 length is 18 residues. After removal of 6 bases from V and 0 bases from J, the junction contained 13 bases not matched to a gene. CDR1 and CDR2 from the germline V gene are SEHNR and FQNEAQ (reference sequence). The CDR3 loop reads CASRGGTGADQANYGYTF. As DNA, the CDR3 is TGTGCCAGCAGGGGCGGGACAGGGGCGGACCAAGCTAACTATGGCTACACCTTC. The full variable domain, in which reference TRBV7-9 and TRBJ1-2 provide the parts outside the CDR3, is DTGVSQNPRHKITKRGQNVTFRCDPISEHNRLYWYRQTLGQGPEFLTYFQNEAQLEKSRLLSDRFSAERPKGSFSTLEIQRTEQGDSAMYLCASRGGTGADQANYGYTFGSGTRLTVV.

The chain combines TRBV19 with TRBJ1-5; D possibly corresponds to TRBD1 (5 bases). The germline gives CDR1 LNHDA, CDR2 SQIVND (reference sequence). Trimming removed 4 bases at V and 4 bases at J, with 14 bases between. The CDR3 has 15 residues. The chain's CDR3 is CASSTDIRRNQPQHF. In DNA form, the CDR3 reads TGTGCCAGTAGTACGGACATCCGAAGGAATCAGCCCCAGCATTTT.

CDR3 sequence: CAWGDGAYGYTF. The CDR3 nucleotides read TGTGCCTGGGGGGACGGCGCATATGGCTACACCTTC. This chain uses TRBV30 with TRBJ1-2; weak D call: TRBD1 (5 bases). V lost 5 bases, J lost 5 bases, and 12 bases lay in between. Germline V CDR1 and CDR2: GTSNPN, SVGIG (reference sequence). The CDR3 loop spans 12 amino acids.

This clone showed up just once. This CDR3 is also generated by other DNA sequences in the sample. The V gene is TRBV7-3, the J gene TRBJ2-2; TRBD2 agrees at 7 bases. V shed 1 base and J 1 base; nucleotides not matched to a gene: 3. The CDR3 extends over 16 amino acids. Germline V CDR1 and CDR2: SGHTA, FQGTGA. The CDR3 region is CASSLIGGRNTGELFF. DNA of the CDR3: TGTGCCAGCAGCTTAATCGGCGGGAGGAACACCGGGGAGCTGTTTTTT.

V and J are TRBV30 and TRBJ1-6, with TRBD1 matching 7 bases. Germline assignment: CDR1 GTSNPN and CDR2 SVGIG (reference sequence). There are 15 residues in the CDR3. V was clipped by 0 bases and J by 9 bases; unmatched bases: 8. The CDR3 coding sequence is TGTGCCTGGAGTGTAGGAAGACAGGGATTTTCACCCCTCCACTTT. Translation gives CAWSVGRQGFSPLHF.

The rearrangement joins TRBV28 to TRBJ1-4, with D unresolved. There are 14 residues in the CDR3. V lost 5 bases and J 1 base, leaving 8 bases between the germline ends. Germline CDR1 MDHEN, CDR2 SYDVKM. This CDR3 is CASSPVLTNEKLFF. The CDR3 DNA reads TGTGCCAGCAGTCCCGTCCTAACTAATGAAAAACTGTTTTTT.

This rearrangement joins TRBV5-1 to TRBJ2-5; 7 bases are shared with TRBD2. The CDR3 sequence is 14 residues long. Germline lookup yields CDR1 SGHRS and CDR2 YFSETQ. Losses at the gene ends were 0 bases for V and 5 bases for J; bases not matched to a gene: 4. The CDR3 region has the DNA TGCGCCAGCAGCTTGGGGGGAGGGATGGAGACCCAGTACTTC. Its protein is CASSLGGGMETQYF.

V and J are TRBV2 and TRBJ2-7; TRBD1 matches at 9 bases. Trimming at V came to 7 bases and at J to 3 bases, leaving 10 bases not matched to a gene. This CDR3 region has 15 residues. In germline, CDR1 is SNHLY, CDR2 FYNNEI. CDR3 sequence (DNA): TGTGCCAGCAACGCTGGGGACAGGGCGAACTACGAGCAGTACTTC. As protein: CASNAGDRANYEQYF.

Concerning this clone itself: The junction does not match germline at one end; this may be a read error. In DNA, the CDR3 is TGTGCCAGCAGCTTAGCCGGGACTTACCTACTGAGCTTT. This translates into CASSLAGTYLLSF. V usage is TRBV7-9 and J usage is TRBJ1-6; TRBD1 might be the D (5 bases). CDR1 SEHNR and CDR2 FQNEAQ come from the germline V gene (reference sequence). The length of the CDR3 is 13 residues.